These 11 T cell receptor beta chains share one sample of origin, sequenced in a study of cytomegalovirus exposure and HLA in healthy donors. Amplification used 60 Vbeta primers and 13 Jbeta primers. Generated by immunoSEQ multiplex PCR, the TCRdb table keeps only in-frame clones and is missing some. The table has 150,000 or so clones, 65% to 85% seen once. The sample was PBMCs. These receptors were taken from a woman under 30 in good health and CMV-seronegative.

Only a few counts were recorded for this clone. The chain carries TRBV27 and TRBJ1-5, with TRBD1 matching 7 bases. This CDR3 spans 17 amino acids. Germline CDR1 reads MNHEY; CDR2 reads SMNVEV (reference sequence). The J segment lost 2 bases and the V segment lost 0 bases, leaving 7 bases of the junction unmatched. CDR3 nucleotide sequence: TGTGCCAGCAGTTTATCGCTAGGGGGCCGGGGCAATCAGCCCCAGCATTTT. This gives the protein CASSLSLGGRGNQPQHF.

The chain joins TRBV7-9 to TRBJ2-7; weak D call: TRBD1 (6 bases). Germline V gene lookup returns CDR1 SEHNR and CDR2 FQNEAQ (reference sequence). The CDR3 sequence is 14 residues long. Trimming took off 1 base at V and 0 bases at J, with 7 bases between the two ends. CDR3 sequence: CASSLEGDSYEQYF. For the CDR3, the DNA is TGTGCCAGCAGCTTAGAGGGGGACTCCTACGAGCAGTACTTC.

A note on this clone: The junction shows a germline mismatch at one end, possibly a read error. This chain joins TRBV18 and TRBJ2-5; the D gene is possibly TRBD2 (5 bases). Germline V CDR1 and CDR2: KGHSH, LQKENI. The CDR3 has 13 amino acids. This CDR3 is CASSSGIQEAQYF. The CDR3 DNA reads TGTGCCAGCTCATCGGGGATACAAGAGGCCCAGTACTTC.

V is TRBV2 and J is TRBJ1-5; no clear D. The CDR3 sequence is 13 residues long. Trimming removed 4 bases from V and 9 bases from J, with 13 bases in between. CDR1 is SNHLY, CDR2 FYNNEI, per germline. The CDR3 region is CASSGTLLAPQHF. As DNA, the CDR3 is TGTGCCAGCAGTGGGACTCTTTTGGCGCCCCAGCATTTT.

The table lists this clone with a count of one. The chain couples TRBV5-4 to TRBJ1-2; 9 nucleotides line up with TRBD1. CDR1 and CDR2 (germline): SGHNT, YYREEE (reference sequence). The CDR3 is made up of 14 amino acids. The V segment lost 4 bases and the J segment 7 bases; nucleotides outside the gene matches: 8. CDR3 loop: CASSPRDRVAGYTF. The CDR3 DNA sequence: TGTGCCAGCAGCCCAAGGGACAGGGTGGCTGGCTACACCTTC. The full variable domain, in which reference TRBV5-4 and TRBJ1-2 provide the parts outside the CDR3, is ETGVTQSPTHLIKTRGQQVTLRCSSQSGHNTVSWYQQALGQGPQFIFQYYREEENGRGNFPPRFSGLQFPNYSSELNVNALELDDSALYLCASSPRDRVAGYTFGSGTRLTVV.

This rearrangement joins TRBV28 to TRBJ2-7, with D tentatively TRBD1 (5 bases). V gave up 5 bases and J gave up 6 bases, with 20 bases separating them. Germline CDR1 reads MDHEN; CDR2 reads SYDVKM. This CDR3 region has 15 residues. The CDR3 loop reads CASSIRTYQGSEQYF. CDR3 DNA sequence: TGTGCCAGCAGTATACGGACGTACCAGGGATCCGAGCAGTACTTC.

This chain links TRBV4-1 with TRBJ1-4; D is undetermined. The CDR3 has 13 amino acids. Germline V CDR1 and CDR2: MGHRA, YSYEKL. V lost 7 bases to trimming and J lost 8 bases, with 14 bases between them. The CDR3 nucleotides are TGCGCCAGCACCGCCCTAGGTTACGAAAAACTGTTTTTT. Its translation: CASTALGYEKLFF.

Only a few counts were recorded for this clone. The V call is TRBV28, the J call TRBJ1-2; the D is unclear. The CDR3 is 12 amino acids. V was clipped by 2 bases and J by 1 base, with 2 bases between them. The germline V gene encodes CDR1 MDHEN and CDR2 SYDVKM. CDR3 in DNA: TGTGCCAGCAGTTTACATAACTATGGCTACACCTTC. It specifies CASSLHNYGYTF.

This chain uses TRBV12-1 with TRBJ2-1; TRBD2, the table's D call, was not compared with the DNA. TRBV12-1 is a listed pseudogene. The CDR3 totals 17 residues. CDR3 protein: CASSSGTSGSSYNEQFF. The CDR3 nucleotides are TGTGCCAGCAGCTCTGGGACTAGCGGTAGCTCCTACAATGAGCAGTTCTTC.

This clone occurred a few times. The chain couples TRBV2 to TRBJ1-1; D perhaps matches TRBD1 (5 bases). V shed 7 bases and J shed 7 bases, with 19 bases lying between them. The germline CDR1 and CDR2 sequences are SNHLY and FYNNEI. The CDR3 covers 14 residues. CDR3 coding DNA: TGTGCCAGCACCGAGACAGTTTGGGTCGGTGAAGCTTTCTTT. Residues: CASTETVWVGEAFF.

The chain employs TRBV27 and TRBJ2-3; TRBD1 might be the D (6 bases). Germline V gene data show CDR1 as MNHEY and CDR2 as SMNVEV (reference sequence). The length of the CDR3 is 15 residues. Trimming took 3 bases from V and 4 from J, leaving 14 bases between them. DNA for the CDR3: TGTGCCAGCAGTTTCCGGCCAGGGGCCCCAGATACGCAGTATTTT. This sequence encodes CASSFRPGAPDTQYF.